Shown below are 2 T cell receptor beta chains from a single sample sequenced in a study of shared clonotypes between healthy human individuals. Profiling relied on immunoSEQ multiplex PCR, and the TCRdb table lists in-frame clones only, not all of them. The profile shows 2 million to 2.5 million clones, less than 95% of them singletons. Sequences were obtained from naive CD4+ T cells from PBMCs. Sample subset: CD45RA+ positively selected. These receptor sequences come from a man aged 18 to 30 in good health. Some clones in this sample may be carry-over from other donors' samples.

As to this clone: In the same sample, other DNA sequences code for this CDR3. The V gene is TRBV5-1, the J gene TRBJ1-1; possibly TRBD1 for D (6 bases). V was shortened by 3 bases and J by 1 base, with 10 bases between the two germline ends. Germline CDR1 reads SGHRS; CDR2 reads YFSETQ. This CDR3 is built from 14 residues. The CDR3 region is CASSWETGNTEAFF. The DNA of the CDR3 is TGCGCCAGCAGCTGGGAGACAGGGAACACTGAAGCTTTCTTT.

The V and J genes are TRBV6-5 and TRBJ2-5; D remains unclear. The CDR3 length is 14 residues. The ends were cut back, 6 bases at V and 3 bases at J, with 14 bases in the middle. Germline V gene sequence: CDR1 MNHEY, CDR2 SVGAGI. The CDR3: CASSAGFTKETQYF. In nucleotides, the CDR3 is TGTGCCAGCAGCGCTGGCTTCACCAAAGAGACCCAGTACTTC.